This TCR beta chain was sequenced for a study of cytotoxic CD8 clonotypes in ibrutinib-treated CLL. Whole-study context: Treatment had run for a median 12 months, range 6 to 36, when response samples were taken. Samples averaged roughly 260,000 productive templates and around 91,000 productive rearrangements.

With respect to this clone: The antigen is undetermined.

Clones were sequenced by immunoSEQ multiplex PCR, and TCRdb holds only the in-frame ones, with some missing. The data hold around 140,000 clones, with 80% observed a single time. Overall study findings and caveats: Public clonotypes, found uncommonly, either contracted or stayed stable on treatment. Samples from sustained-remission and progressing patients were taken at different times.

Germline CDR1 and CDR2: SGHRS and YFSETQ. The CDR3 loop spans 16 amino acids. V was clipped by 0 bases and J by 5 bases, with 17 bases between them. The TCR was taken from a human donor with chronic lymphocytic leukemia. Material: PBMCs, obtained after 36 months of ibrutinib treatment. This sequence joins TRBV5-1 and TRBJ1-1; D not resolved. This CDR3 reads CASSLERLPGWTEAFF. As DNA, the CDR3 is TGCGCCAGCAGCTTGGAACGATTACCCGGGTGGACTGAAGCTTTCTTT.